A single T cell receptor beta chain is shown here with its context. The CDR3 covers 17 residues. Germline-derived CDR1 and CDR2 are SGHTA and FQGTGA. V was shortened by 1 base and J by 0 bases, with 13 bases between the two germline ends. These data belong to a study of blood T cells in healthy people across ages. Then a second PCR, running about 6 to 12 cycles, was carried out with a sample-barcoded 5' primer and a J-beta primer mix. MiXCR, run by TCRdb on the 5' RACE reads, gives a single entry per CDR3 protein. The sample comprises approximately 780,000 distinct CDR3 sequences, more than 25% of which are singletons, and about 2.9% rests with the top ten. The same data also went into a second study, on T cells of mothers and their children. That paper adds: RNA was extracted, and all of it went into cDNA synthesis at about 1.5 ug per 15 ul.

This sequence joins TRBV7-3 and TRBJ1-3; D gene unclear. Sequenced material: blood. This TCR derives from a boy between 10 and 17 years old in good health. CDR3 in DNA: TGTGCCAGCAGCTTAAACCCCCTAAGGAGCTCTGGAAACACCATATATTTT. It encodes CASSLNPLRSSGNTIYF. The variable domain in full, with the rest retrieved from reference TRBV7-3 and TRBJ1-3, is GAGVSQTPSNKVTEKGKYVELRCDPISGHTALYWYRQSLGQGPEFLIYFQGTGAADDSGLPNDRFFAVRPEGSVSTLKIQRTERGDSAVYLCASSLNPLRSSGNTIYFGEGSWLTVV.